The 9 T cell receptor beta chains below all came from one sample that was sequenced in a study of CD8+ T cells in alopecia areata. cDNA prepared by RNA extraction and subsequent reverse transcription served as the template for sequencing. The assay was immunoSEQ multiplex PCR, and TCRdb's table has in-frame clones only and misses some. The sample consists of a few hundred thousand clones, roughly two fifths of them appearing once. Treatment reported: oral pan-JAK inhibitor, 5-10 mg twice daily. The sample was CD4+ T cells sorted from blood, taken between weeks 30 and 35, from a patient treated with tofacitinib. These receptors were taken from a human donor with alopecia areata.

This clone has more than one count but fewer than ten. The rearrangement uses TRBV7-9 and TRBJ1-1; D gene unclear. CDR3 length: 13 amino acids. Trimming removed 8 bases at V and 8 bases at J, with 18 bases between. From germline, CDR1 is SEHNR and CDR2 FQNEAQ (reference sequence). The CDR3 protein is CASLVDHGMEAFF. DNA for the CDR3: TGTGCCAGCTTGGTCGATCACGGTATGGAAGCTTTCTTT.

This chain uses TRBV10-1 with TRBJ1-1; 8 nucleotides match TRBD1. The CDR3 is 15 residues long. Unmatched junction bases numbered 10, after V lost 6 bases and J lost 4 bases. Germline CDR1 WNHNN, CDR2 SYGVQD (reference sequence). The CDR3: CASRAGTGKGTEAFF. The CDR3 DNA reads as TGCGCCAGCAGAGCCGGGACAGGCAAGGGCACTGAAGCTTTCTTT.

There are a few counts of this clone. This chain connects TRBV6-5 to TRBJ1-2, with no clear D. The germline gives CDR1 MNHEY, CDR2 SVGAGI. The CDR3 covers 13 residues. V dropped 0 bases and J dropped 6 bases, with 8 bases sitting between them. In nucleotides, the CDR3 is TGTGCCAGCAGTTACTCGATGCGGAATGGCTACACCTTC. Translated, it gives CASSYSMRNGYTF.

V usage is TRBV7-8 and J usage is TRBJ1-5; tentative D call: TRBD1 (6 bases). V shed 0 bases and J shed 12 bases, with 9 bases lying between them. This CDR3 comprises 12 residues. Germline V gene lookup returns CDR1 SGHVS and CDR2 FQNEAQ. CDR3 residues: CASSLATGLQHF. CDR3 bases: TGTGCCAGCAGCTTAGCAACAGGGCTCCAGCATTTT.

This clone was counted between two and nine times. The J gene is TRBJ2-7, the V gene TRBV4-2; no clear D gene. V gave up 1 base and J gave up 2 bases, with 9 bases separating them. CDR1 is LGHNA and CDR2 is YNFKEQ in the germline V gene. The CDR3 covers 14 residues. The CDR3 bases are TGTGCCAGCAGCCAAGGACCCACTCCCTACGAGCAGTACTTC. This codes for CASSQGPTPYEQYF.

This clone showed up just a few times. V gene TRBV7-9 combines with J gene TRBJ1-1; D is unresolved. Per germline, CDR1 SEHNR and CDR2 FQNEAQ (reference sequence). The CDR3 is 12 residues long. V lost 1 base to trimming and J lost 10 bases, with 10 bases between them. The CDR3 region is CASSLDRAGAFF. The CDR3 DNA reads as TGTGCCAGCAGCTTAGACCGTGCTGGAGCTTTCTTT.

The CDR3: CAWSAGVGEQYF. In DNA, the CDR3 is TGTGCCTGGAGTGCGGGTGTAGGCGAGCAGTACTTC. The genes are TRBV30 and TRBJ2-7; D is undetermined. Germline CDR1 and CDR2: GTSNPN and SVGIG (reference sequence). The CDR3 totals 12 residues. V was clipped by 1 base and J by 6 bases, with 10 bases between them.

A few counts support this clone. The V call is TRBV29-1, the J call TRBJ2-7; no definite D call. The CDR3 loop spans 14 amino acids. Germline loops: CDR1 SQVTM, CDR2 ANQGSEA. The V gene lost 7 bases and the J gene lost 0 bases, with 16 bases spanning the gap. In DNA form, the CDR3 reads TGCAGCGCCGTGCCGGGCCCCCGCTCCTACGAGCAGTACTTC. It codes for CSAVPGPRSYEQYF.

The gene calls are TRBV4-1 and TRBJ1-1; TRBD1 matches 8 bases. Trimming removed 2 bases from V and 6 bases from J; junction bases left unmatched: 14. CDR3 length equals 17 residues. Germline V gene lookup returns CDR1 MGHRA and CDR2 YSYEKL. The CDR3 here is CASSQYGTGKGGSEAFF. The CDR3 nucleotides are TGCGCCAGCAGCCAATACGGGACAGGAAAAGGGGGCTCTGAAGCTTTCTTT.